This T cell receptor beta chain is drawn from a study of identical twins. TCRdb independently ran MiXCR on the 5' RACE reads; one entry per CDR3 protein. The table records approximately 410,000 distinct CDR3 sequences, about 18% of them present only once. Only healthy Caucasians were included as donors. Specimen: naive T cells sorted from blood. This receptor was obtained from a man aged 50 or older in good health.

The CDR3 coding sequence is TGTGCCAGCAGCCTCCAAGGACAGTCCCAGGACGAGCAGTACTTC. It specifies CASSLQGQSQDEQYF. V is TRBV9 and J is TRBJ2-7, with D tentatively TRBD1 (6 bases). From germline, CDR1 is SGDLS and CDR2 YYNGEE. This CDR3 has 15 amino acids. The V and J ends lost 4 bases and 5 bases respectively, with 19 bases between them.